The clone carrying this T cell receptor (beta chain) occurred a few times. Its antigen is unknown. This sample is part of a study of CD8+ T cells in alopecia areata. Study-wide results and limits: Sharing of TCR sequences between patients (possibly for HLA-related reasons) was less clear than in mice.

Following extraction, RNA underwent reverse transcription to cDNA, which served as the sequencing template. Repertoires were generated with immunoSEQ multiplex PCR, while TCRdb's copy carries only in-frame clones and drops some. This sample has 65,000 to 70,000 clones; 55% to 65% occur once, and the top ten carry approximately 15%. This CDR3 spans 15 amino acids. Germline values: CDR1 SEHNR, CDR2 FQNEAQ (reference sequence). Germline trimming cut 5 bases from V and 8 bases from J; bases unmatched to any gene: 8. This sequence originates from a human donor with alopecia areata. V is TRBV7-9 and J is TRBJ1-4, with 10 positions matching TRBD1. Source: CD8+ T cells sorted from blood, taken at week 0. The CDR3 here is CASSRTGTGAEKLFF. CDR3 nucleotide sequence: TGTGCCAGCAGCCGGACCGGGACAGGGGCCGAAAAACTGTTTTTT.